These 22 T cell receptor beta chains share one sample of origin, sequenced in a study of control samples from healthy donors and cancer patients (TCRdb year 2020). The library was built by means of the immunoSEQ multiplex PCR assay. TCRdb obtained this table from immuneACCESS and retained in-frame rearrangements with V and J assigned. These tables miss some clones; where compared with another copy, unresolved V genes account for less than half of the shortfall, and the remainder is unexplained. The sample records about 410,000 clones, around nine tenths of which are singletons. Clones ranked in the top ten supply around 6.8% of the sample. Material for sequencing was PBMCs. These receptors were taken from a man aged 35 to 55 with head and neck cancer.

This chain uses TRBV14 with TRBJ1-1; D is ambiguous. The germline V gene encodes CDR1 SGHDN and CDR2 FVKESK. The V end lost 3 bases, the J end lost 5 bases, and 13 bases lay between the germline ends. This CDR3 region has 14 residues. The CDR3 here is CASSQEWASTEAFF. In DNA, the CDR3 is TGTGCCAGCAGCCAGGAATGGGCCTCGACTGAAGCTTTCTTT.

V is TRBV30 and J is TRBJ1-6; the match to TRBD1 covers 7 bases. The CDR3 spans 15 residues. Germline lookup yields CDR1 GTSNPN and CDR2 SVGIG (reference sequence). The V gene end was trimmed by 4 bases and the J gene end by 5 bases; junction bases not matched to a gene: 8. CDR3 protein: CAWTREGAHNSPLHF. The CDR3 region has the DNA TGTGCCTGGACCCGGGAGGGGGCGCATAATTCACCCCTCCACTTT.

The rearrangement links TRBV7-3 to TRBJ2-5; a weak D match, TRBD2 (5 bases). Trimming pared 6 bases from V and 1 base from J, leaving 15 bases between. CDR1 and CDR2 (germline): SGHTA, FQGTGA. The CDR3 extends over 15 amino acids. The CDR3 spells CASSSGLLFQETQYF. The CDR3 DNA sequence: TGTGCCAGCAGTTCCGGACTCTTATTCCAAGAGACCCAGTACTTC.

This chain connects TRBV7-9 to TRBJ2-7; TRBD1 agrees at 8 bases. CDR1 and CDR2 (germline): SEHNR, FQNEAQ (reference sequence). With V trimmed by 5 bases and J by 1 base, 13 bases remained unmatched. CDR3 length: 17 amino acids. DNA of the CDR3: TGTGCCAGCAGCCCAGGAACCGGGACAGGACCTTCCTACGAGCAGTACTTC. Protein: CASSPGTGTGPSYEQYF.

This clone was seen only once. The CDR3 coding sequence is TGCGCCAGCAGGGACTTCTGGGACTTGATAGAAGAGACCCAGTACTTC. It yields the protein CASRDFWDLIEETQYF. V and J are TRBV5-1 and TRBJ2-5; D possibly corresponds to TRBD2 (6 bases). V lost 5 bases and J lost 3, with 20 bases in between. The CDR3 spans 16 residues. Germline loops: CDR1 SGHRS, CDR2 YFSETQ.

DNA of the CDR3: TGTGCCAGCAGTCCCGACGGGTTGGGTTCTGGAAACACCATATATTTT. Amino acid sequence: CASSPDGLGSGNTIYF. The J gene is TRBJ1-3, the V gene TRBV28; D not certain. Looked up from germline, CDR1 is MDHEN and CDR2 is SYDVKM. This CDR3 is built from 16 residues. V was clipped by 5 bases and J by 1 base, with 15 bases between them.

The chain combines TRBV5-4 with TRBJ2-7; TRBD1 matches at 9 bases. Losses at the gene ends were 0 bases for V and 2 bases for J; bases not matched to a gene: 3. The CDR3 spans 15 residues. Germline assignment: CDR1 SGHNT and CDR2 YYREEE (reference sequence). CDR3 coding DNA: TGTGCCAGCAGCTTGGGGGACAGGGTGCCCTACGAGCAGTACTTC. It yields the protein CASSLGDRVPYEQYF. Supplemented by reference TRBV5-4 and TRBJ2-7, the full variable domain reads ETGVTQSPTHLIKTRGQQVTLRCSSQSGHNTVSWYQQALGQGPQFIFQYYREEENGRGNFPPRFSGLQFPNYSSELNVNALELDDSALYLCASSLGDRVPYEQYFGPGTRLTVT.

V usage is TRBV28 and J usage is TRBJ1-2, with 9 bases matching TRBD1. The V gene's germline CDR1 is MDHEN and CDR2 SYDVKM. This CDR3 has 14 residues. V lost 3 bases to trimming and J lost 8 bases; unmatched junction nucleotides: 7. The CDR3 bases are TGTGCCAGCAGTTTGTTTTGGACAGGGGTCGGCTACACCTTC. This gives the protein CASSLFWTGVGYTF.

The gene calls are TRBV28 and TRBJ1-1; D not certain. Germline CDR1 reads MDHEN; CDR2 reads SYDVKM. This CDR3 is built from 13 residues. The ends were cut back, 6 bases at V and 2 bases at J, with 10 bases in the middle. Here the CDR3 reads CASSVGPNTEAFF. In DNA form, the CDR3 reads TGTGCCAGCAGCGTAGGACCAAACACTGAAGCTTTCTTT.

The J gene is TRBJ1-2, the V gene TRBV6-1, with TRBD1 matching over 8 bases. The germline V gene encodes CDR1 MNHNS and CDR2 SASEGT. The CDR3 contains 16 residues. With V trimmed by 1 base and J by 0 bases, 4 bases remained unmatched. Here the CDR3 reads CASSEGLTGANYGYTF. The DNA of the CDR3 is TGTGCCAGCAGTGAAGGTTTGACAGGGGCTAACTATGGCTACACCTTC.

V usage is TRBV5-4 and J usage is TRBJ2-1, with D maybe TRBD1 (6 bases). The CDR3 is made up of 16 amino acids. The V end was cut by 0 bases, the J end by 3 bases, with 13 bases between. Germline assignment: CDR1 SGHNT and CDR2 YYREEE (reference sequence). The CDR3 DNA sequence: TGTGCCAGCAGCTTGGACGACCAGGGGTTCTACAATGAGCAGTTCTTC. Translation: CASSLDDQGFYNEQFF.

For the CDR3, the DNA is TGTGCCAGCAGCCCGCGGGTCCCGACCCTTGGGGCCTACGAGCAGTACTTC. This translates into CASSPRVPTLGAYEQYF. V is TRBV4-2 and J is TRBJ2-7; a weak D match, TRBD2 (5 bases). Germline CDR1 is LGHNA and CDR2 is YNFKEQ. CDR3 size: 17 residues. Trimming took 4 bases from V and 2 from J, leaving 21 bases between them.

The genes are TRBV6-6 and TRBJ2-7; D tentatively fits TRBD1 or TRBD2 (5 bases each). The germline gives CDR1 MNHNY, CDR2 SVGAGI (reference sequence). This CDR3 comprises 13 residues. V was clipped by 2 bases and J by 5 bases, with 10 bases between them. CDR3 sequence (DNA): TGTGCCAGCAGTTACGACGGGACCCACGAGCAGTACTTC. Protein sequence: CASSYDGTHEQYF.

V usage is TRBV19 and J usage is TRBJ1-5, with D maybe TRBD1 (6 bases). This CDR3 is built from 15 residues. Germline CDR1 LNHDA, CDR2 SQIVND (reference sequence). V gave up 1 base and J gave up 6 bases, with 13 bases separating them. Here the CDR3 reads CASSIVQGGRQPQHF. CDR3 in DNA: TGTGCCAGTAGTATAGTGCAAGGGGGGCGTCAGCCCCAGCATTTT.

This chain uses TRBV10-1 with TRBJ1-5, with D tentatively TRBD1 (5 bases). Germline CDR1 reads WNHNN; CDR2 reads SYGVQD (reference sequence). The CDR3 is made up of 14 amino acids. The V end lost 3 bases, the J end lost 5 bases, and 11 bases lay between the germline ends. This CDR3 is CASSEGVPDQPQHF. The CDR3 region has the DNA TGCGCCAGCAGTGAAGGGGTGCCAGATCAGCCCCAGCATTTT.

This chain uses TRBV7-3 with TRBJ1-2; D gene unclear. Germline CDR1 and CDR2: SGHTA and FQGTGA. The CDR3 is made up of 15 amino acids. Trimming took 5 bases from V and 0 from J, leaving 13 bases between them. CDR3 coding DNA: TGTGCCAGCAGCACCGCCGGGCCGCCTAACTATGGCTACACCTTC. The encoded protein is CASSTAGPPNYGYTF.

Concerning this clone itself: Other DNA sequences in this specimen translate into the identical CDR3. The rearrangement joins TRBV28 to TRBJ1-3; the D gene is possibly TRBD1 (5 bases). The germline gives CDR1 MDHEN, CDR2 SYDVKM. Trimming removed 3 bases from V and 3 bases from J, with 9 bases in between. This CDR3 is built from 14 residues. CDR3 bases: TGTGCCAGCAGTTTGTCTGGGGGTGGAAACACCATATATTTT. Translating gives CASSLSGGGNTIYF.

The rearrangement joins TRBV28 to TRBJ1-2, with 9 bases lining up with TRBD1. The V and J ends lost 5 bases and 1 base, in that order; junction bases with no gene match: 8. This CDR3 spans 16 amino acids. CDR1 and CDR2 from the germline V gene are MDHEN and SYDVKM. This CDR3 is CASSPPGQGLNYGYTF. The DNA of the CDR3 is TGTGCCAGCAGTCCCCCGGGACAGGGACTTAACTATGGCTACACCTTC.

This rearrangement joins TRBV29-1 to TRBJ2-5; 10 bases map to TRBD1. V dropped 3 bases and J dropped 5; count of bases not matched to a gene: 3. CDR3 size: 13 residues. The germline CDR1 and CDR2 sequences are SQVTM and ANQGSEA. The CDR3 region has the DNA TGCAGCGTTGAGGGACAGGGGTCCGAGACCCAGTACTTC. Its protein product is CSVEGQGSETQYF.

The count of this clone is one. The chain is built from TRBV21-1 and TRBJ2-2; the table's D gene call, TRBD1, was not cross checked with the DNA. TRBV21-1 is a known pseudogene. The CDR3 spans 17 residues. The CDR3 here is CASRTHSMVVRTGELFF. CDR3 bases: TGTGCCAGCAGAACCCACAGTATGGTAGTAAGAACCGGGGAGCTGTTTTTT.

The sample holds one count of this clone. The chain is built from TRBV11-3 and TRBJ1-1; D remains unclear. CDR1 is SGHNT and CDR2 is YENEEA in the germline V gene. Trimming pared 0 bases from V and 6 bases from J, leaving 8 bases between. This CDR3 region has 13 residues. The CDR3 region is CASSLEPSAEAFF. The CDR3 DNA reads as TGTGCCAGCAGCTTAGAACCTTCGGCTGAAGCTTTCTTT.

The chain employs TRBV18 and TRBJ1-5, with a weak D call TRBD1 (5 bases). This CDR3 region has 16 residues. Germline V gene sequence: CDR1 KGHSH, CDR2 LQKENI. V lost 5 bases to trimming and J lost 2 bases, with 16 bases between them. The CDR3 DNA reads TGTGCCAGCTCAGATGTCAGGGTCACGGGCAATCAGCCCCAGCATTTT. The encoded protein is CASSDVRVTGNQPQHF.